This T cell receptor (beta chain) was captured by sequencing in a study of blood T cell repertoires in COVID-19. Study-wide context: Spain, Italy and the United States supplied samples that represented acute and convalescent COVID-19.

The CDR3 totals 16 residues. The germline gives CDR1 SGHVS, CDR2 FNYEAQ. With 0 bases removed from V and 1 base from J, the gap between germline ends came to 13 bases. In the authors' methods: Reference gene primer amplification gave nucleated cell count estimates. Profiled with immunoSEQ multiplex PCR; TCRdb holds only in-frame clones, not every one. V and J calls and clone size are those listed in that table; D and trimming were worked out from the DNA. In the table there are hundreds of thousands of clones, around nine tenths of which are singletons. Seattle patient enrollment occurred during active infection, with longitudinal follow-up thereafter.

The sequence was obtained from a man younger than 35 with COVID-19, enrolled during active disease. The sequenced sample was peripheral blood. The chain joins TRBV7-6 to TRBJ2-7; D is possibly TRBD2 (5 bases). Here the CDR3 reads CASSLAIGLGSYEQYF. In nucleotides, the CDR3 is TGTGCCAGCAGCTTAGCCATAGGACTGGGTTCCTACGAGCAGTACTTC.